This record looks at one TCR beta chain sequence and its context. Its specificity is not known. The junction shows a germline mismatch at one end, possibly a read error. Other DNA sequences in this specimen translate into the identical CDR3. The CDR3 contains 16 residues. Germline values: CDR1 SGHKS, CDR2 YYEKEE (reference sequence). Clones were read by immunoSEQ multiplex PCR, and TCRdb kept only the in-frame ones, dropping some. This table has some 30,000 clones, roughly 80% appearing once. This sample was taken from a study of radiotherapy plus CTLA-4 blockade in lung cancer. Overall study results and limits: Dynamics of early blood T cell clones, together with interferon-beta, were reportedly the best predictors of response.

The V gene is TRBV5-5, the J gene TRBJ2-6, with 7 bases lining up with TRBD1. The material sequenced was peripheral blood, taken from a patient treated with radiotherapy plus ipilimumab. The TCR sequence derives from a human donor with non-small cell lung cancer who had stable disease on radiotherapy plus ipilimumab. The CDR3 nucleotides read TGCGCCAGCAGCAGGACAGGCGGAGCTGGGGCCAACGTCCTGACTTTC. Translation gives CASSRTGGAGANVLTF.